This T cell receptor beta chain was recovered during a study of metastatic and nonmetastatic thyroid tumors (dated by TCRdb to the early 2020s). Regarding the complete study: For patients with malignant and with benign thyroid disease, the researchers compared repertoires between peripheral blood samples and tumor or nodule tissue samples.

Inclusive of the bounding cysteine and phenylalanine, the CDR3 is 15 residues long. Only the CDR3 DNA stays, 45 bases, in frame from base 1. The germline V gene (reference sequence) provides CDR1 LNHDA and CDR2 SQIVND. The junction shows trimming of 3 bases on V and 4 bases on J, plus 13 bases between the germline ends. Receptor libraries were prepared by PCR. The run used an Illumina HiSeq 4000. High-throughput sequencing was used to profile the TCR beta-chain CDR3 region of every patient. As for the original processing: CDR3 differences across clinicopathological groups were used to build a classifier for discriminating distant-metastatic papillary thyroid cancer patients. Repertoire diversity was assessed with the Shannon index, and tumor-blood repertoire similarity with the Morisita-Horn index. Using fastp trimming at Q25 and MiXCR clonotype assembly, TCRdb reanalyzed the public sequencing data and kept in-frame beta chains. The V and J calls follow TCRdb's processing rather than the paper's. The sample table holds almost 25,000 clones, of which under 15% were seen once. The ten largest clonotypes hold roughly an eighth of the sample.

Before undergoing thyroid surgery, none of the patients had been given any kind of treatment. Using T-cell receptor beta sequencing, the researchers looked back retrospectively at clinical samples from patients, gathered between about 2011 and 2019. Ten or more counts support this clone. Its recognized antigen is unknown. The input lacks base qualities; no much larger clone sits a single base away. Findings and caveats that apply to the study as a whole: TCR beta diversity was reported as significantly higher in malignant tumors than in benign nodules, in both blood and tumor samples.

Sequenced sample: blood. This clonotype was sampled from a female donor with papillary thyroid cancer or a benign thyroid nodule (not recorded which). Some clones in this sample may be carry-over from other donors' samples. This receptor chain uses TRBV19 and TRBJ1-5; too little of a D gene remains to name it. Here the CDR3 is given as CASSIPLAGNQPQHF. The DNA sequence is as follows: TGTGCCAGTAGTATCCCACTAGCCGGGAATCAGCCCCAGCATTTT.